These T cell receptor beta chains were read from a single sample in a study of shared clonotypes between healthy human individuals. Clones were read by immunoSEQ multiplex PCR, and TCRdb kept only the in-frame ones, dropping some. The sample gives some 89,000 clones, roughly two thirds of which show up once; about 48% is in the top ten. Sequencing was done on a sample of memory CD8+ T cells sorted from blood. All receptors derive from a man younger than 40 in good health. Both conserved end residues are part of each CDR3. The order of the fields is J gene, D gene, V gene, clone size, CDR3 protein, CDR3 DNA. A D gene is named only where the DNA matches it firmly. A row's size may be missing; if present it is once, few, many or a size class.

j_call: TRBJ1-1; d_call: .; v_call: TRBV9; clone_size: few; cdr3_aa: CASSAGGLGNTEAFF; cdr3_nt: TGTGCCAGCAGCGCCGGGGGCCTCGGGAACACTGAAGCTTTCTTT
j_call: TRBJ2-5; d_call: TRBD2; v_call: TRBV11-2; clone_size: .; cdr3_aa: CASSGLAAQETQYF; cdr3_nt: TGTGCCAGCAGCGGGCTAGCGGCACAAGAGACCCAGTACTTC
j_call: TRBJ2-7; d_call: TRBD1; v_call: TRBV19; clone_size: .; cdr3_aa: CASSKGAGPLNEQYF; cdr3_nt: TGTGCCAGTAGTAAGGGGGCAGGCCCTTTGAACGAGCAGTACTTC
j_call: TRBJ2-7; d_call: TRBD1; v_call: TRBV7-2; clone_size: few; cdr3_aa: CASSIGGETLYEQYF; cdr3_nt: TGTGCCAGCAGCATAGGGGGCGAGACCCTCTACGAGCAGTACTTC
j_call: TRBJ1-3; d_call: .; v_call: TRBV6-1; clone_size: .; cdr3_aa: CASVTGNTIYF; cdr3_nt: TGTGCCAGCGTTACTGGAAACACCATATATTTT
j_call: TRBJ1-6; d_call: .; v_call: TRBV7-2; clone_size: .; cdr3_aa: CASSSMGRSGINSPLHF; cdr3_nt: TGTGCCAGCAGCTCAATGGGACGGAGCGGAATTAATTCACCCCTCCACTTT
j_call: TRBJ2-5; d_call: .; v_call: TRBV7-8; clone_size: .; cdr3_aa: CASSLEYQETQYF; cdr3_nt: TGTGCCAGCAGCTTAGAGTACCAAGAGACCCAGTACTTC
j_call: TRBJ2-7; d_call: TRBD2; v_call: TRBV30; clone_size: .; cdr3_aa: CAWSVGGSYEQYF; cdr3_nt: TGTGCCTGGAGTGTGGGCGGGAGCTACGAGCAGTACTTC
j_call: TRBJ2-1; d_call: TRBD1; v_call: TRBV28; clone_size: .; cdr3_aa: CASSAPGTGLLGEQFF; cdr3_nt: TGTGCCAGCAGCGCCCCCGGGACAGGGCTTTTAGGTGAGCAGTTCTTC
j_call: TRBJ1-1; d_call: .; v_call: TRBV2; clone_size: .; cdr3_aa: CASIPVQGNTEAFF; cdr3_nt: TGTGCCAGCATCCCCGTTCAGGGGAACACTGAAGCTTTCTTT
j_call: TRBJ2-5; d_call: TRBD1; v_call: TRBV7-9; clone_size: .; cdr3_aa: CASSLVGQGETQYF; cdr3_nt: TGTGCCAGCAGCTTAGTGGGACAGGGAGAGACCCAGTACTTC
j_call: TRBJ2-3; d_call: .; v_call: TRBV6-5; clone_size: .; cdr3_aa: CASSPTPRGAQYF; cdr3_nt: TGTGCCAGCAGCCCGACCCCTCGGGGAGCGCAGTATTTT
j_call: TRBJ2-7; d_call: .; v_call: TRBV15; clone_size: .; cdr3_aa: CATSDGRQGVWNEQYF; cdr3_nt: TGTGCCACCAGCGACGGTCGGCAGGGTGTGTGGAACGAGCAGTACTTC
j_call: TRBJ2-7; d_call: .; v_call: TRBV7-9; clone_size: .; cdr3_aa: CASSPPGASYEQYF; cdr3_nt: TGTGCCAGCAGCCCGCCCGGCGCCTCCTACGAGCAGTACTTC
j_call: TRBJ2-7; d_call: .; v_call: TRBV4-1; clone_size: .; cdr3_aa: CASSRGVSYEQYF; cdr3_nt: TGCGCCAGCAGCCGGGGAGTCTCCTACGAGCAGTACTTC
j_call: TRBJ2-1; d_call: TRBD2; v_call: TRBV6-4; clone_size: .; cdr3_aa: CASSESGSFDEQFF; cdr3_nt: TGTGCCAGCAGTGAAAGCGGGAGTTTCGATGAGCAGTTCTTC
j_call: TRBJ2-7; d_call: TRBD1; v_call: TRBV27; clone_size: .; cdr3_aa: CASSLGDRSYEQYF; cdr3_nt: TGTGCCAGCAGTTTAGGGGACAGATCCTACGAGCAGTACTTC
j_call: TRBJ2-3; d_call: .; v_call: TRBV11-1; clone_size: .; cdr3_aa: CASSPPSTDTQYF; cdr3_nt: TGTGCCAGCAGCCCCCCTAGCACAGATACGCAGTATTTT
j_call: TRBJ1-3; d_call: .; v_call: TRBV29-1; clone_size: many; cdr3_aa: CSVWGNSGNTIYF; cdr3_nt: TGCAGCGTTTGGGGGAACTCTGGAAACACCATATATTTT
j_call: TRBJ2-7; d_call: TRBD2; v_call: TRBV10-3; clone_size: .; cdr3_aa: CAISSSGRAAEQYF; cdr3_nt: TGTGCCATCAGTTCTAGCGGGAGGGCCGCCGAGCAGTACTTC
j_call: TRBJ2-1; d_call: TRBD2; v_call: TRBV4-3; clone_size: .; cdr3_aa: CASSRGLAGQNEQFF; cdr3_nt: TGCGCCAGCAGCCGAGGACTAGCGGGACAGAATGAGCAGTTCTTC
j_call: TRBJ2-2; d_call: .; v_call: TRBV6-4; clone_size: once; cdr3_aa: CASSDSWEPKAGELFF; cdr3_nt: TGTGCCAGCAGTGACTCTTGGGAGCCGAAGGCGGGGGAGCTGTTTTTT